Below are 21 T cell receptor beta chains sequenced from a single sample in a study of cytomegalovirus exposure and HLA in healthy donors (TCRdb year 2017). To prepare the library, the immunoSEQ multiplex PCR assay was applied. A mixture of 60 forward primers for TCR Vbeta segments and 13 reverse primers for TCR Jbeta segments was used in the multiplex PCR. What TCRdb holds here is the immuneACCESS table cut down to in-frame rearrangements. Part of the clones is not present; checked against another copy, under half of the missing clones reflect an unresolved V gene, and the others are unexplained. The sample yields roughly 78,000 clones; over 55% were counted once. The ten largest account for less than 7.5% of the sample. The sequencing input was PBMCs. The receptors shown here come from a man under 40 in good health and CMV-seropositive.

V and J are TRBV6-5 and TRBJ1-5; D ambiguous. The germline V gene has CDR1 MNHEY and CDR2 SVGAGI. V lost 0 bases and J lost 5, with 5 bases in between. CDR3 size: 13 residues. The CDR3 spells CASSYSVDQPQHF. The CDR3 nucleotides read TGTGCCAGCAGTTACTCAGTAGATCAGCCCCAGCATTTT.

CDR3 sequence reads: CASSYWTVYYEQYF. The DNA of the CDR3 is TGTGCCAGCAGTTACTGGACAGTTTATTACGAGCAGTACTTC. V usage is TRBV6-6 and J usage is TRBJ2-5; D may be TRBD1 (6 bases). The J call is in doubt because the DNA end fits TRBJ2-7 better. CDR1 MNHNY and CDR2 SVGAGI come from the germline V gene (reference sequence). This CDR3 contains 14 residues.

The chain carries TRBV2 and TRBJ2-3, with D possibly being TRBD1 (5 bases). Trimming stripped 1 base from V and 2 bases from J, with 10 bases between. CDR3 length equals 15 residues. Looked up from germline, CDR1 is SNHLY and CDR2 is FYNNEI. The CDR3 region has the DNA TGTGCCAGCAGTGAAGGGATAGGGGACACAGATACGCAGTATTTT. Amino acids: CASSEGIGDTDTQYF.

The DNA for the CDR3 is TGTGCCAGCAGTCCTACCGGACAGTCCACAGATACGCAGTATTTT. Its translation is CASSPTGQSTDTQYF. The V and J genes are TRBV28 and TRBJ2-3; maybe TRBD1 (6 bases). Per germline, CDR1 MDHEN and CDR2 SYDVKM. The CDR3 extends over 15 amino acids. The V end lost 5 bases, the J end lost 2 bases, and 14 bases lay between the germline ends.

The chain recombines TRBV19 with TRBJ1-1; 7 bases fit TRBD1. Germline V gives CDR1 LNHDA, CDR2 SQIVND (reference sequence). With V trimmed by 6 bases and J by 1 base, 11 bases remained unmatched. There are 16 residues in the CDR3. In DNA form, the CDR3 reads TGTGCCAGTAGCCGCCTCTCCGGGACAGAGAACACTGAAGCTTTCTTT. Encoded protein: CASSRLSGTENTEAFF.

V and J are TRBV7-9 and TRBJ1-4, with TRBD1 identical over 7 bases. The germline CDR1 and CDR2 sequences are SEHNR and FQNEAQ (reference sequence). The length of the CDR3 is 17 residues. V was pared by 4 bases and J by 1 base, with 9 bases of the junction left unmatched. CDR3 region: CASSSQQGLVTNEKLFF. In DNA form, the CDR3 reads TGTGCCAGCAGCTCACAACAGGGGTTGGTAACTAATGAAAAACTGTTTTTT.

The rearrangement links TRBV15 to TRBJ2-5; 7 positions agree with TRBD2. The trim removed 3 bases at V and 1 base at J, leaving 5 bases unmatched. Germline CDR1 is LNHNV and CDR2 is YYDKDF (reference sequence). The CDR3 has 15 amino acids. CDR3 bases: TGTGCCACCAGCAGGGATTGGGAGGGCCAAGAGACCCAGTACTTC. It encodes CATSRDWEGQETQYF. The full variable domain, with the rest looked up from reference TRBV15 and TRBJ2-5, is DAMVIQNPRYQVTQFGKPVTLSCSQTLNHNVMYWYQQKSSQAPKLLFHYYDKDFNNEADTPDNFQSRRPNTSFCFLDIRSPGLGDTAMYLCATSRDWEGQETQYFGPGTRLLVL.

Points on this clone: In the same sample, other DNA sequences code for this CDR3. This rearrangement joins TRBV11-3 to TRBJ2-3; 12 nucleotides match TRBD2. Trimming cost V 5 bases and J 1 base; bases outside gene matches: 4. CDR3 size: 16 residues. CDR1 is SGHNT, CDR2 YENEEA, per germline. The CDR3 loop reads CASSPGTSGRTDTQYF. The CDR3 DNA follows: TGTGCCAGCAGCCCCGGGACTAGCGGGCGCACAGATACGCAGTATTTT.

This chain joins TRBV30 and TRBJ1-3, with a weak D call TRBD1 (6 bases). Germline V gives CDR1 GTSNPN, CDR2 SVGIG (reference sequence). The V gene lost 1 base and the J gene lost 4 bases, with 17 bases spanning the gap. The CDR3 has 16 residues. The CDR3 loop reads CAWSDLGGARGNTIYF. In DNA form, the CDR3 reads TGTGCCTGGAGTGATCTAGGGGGGGCGCGGGGAAACACCATATATTTT.

This clone has just a few counts. This chain joins TRBV7-2 and TRBJ1-2, with a possible D match to TRBD1 (5 bases). Germline assignment: CDR1 SGHTA and CDR2 FQGNSA. The CDR3 runs to 16 residues. V was clipped by 4 bases and J by 0 bases, with 15 bases between them. In DNA form, the CDR3 reads TGTGCCAGCAGCTCCCGGGGGGGGTGCTCTAACTATGGCTACACCTTC. Protein product: CASSSRGGCSNYGYTF.

The chain couples TRBV5-6 to TRBJ2-3; TRBD2 aligns across 9 bases. V dropped 3 bases and J dropped 5; count of bases not matched to a gene: 10. Germline V gene lookup returns CDR1 SGHDT and CDR2 YYEEEE. The CDR3 loop spans 16 amino acids. This CDR3 is CASSYQSSGVLDTQYF. In nucleotides, the CDR3 is TGTGCCAGCAGCTACCAGTCTAGCGGGGTGTTAGATACGCAGTATTTT.

The V call is TRBV7-3, the J call TRBJ1-2; TRBD1 might be the D (6 bases). Germline assignment: CDR1 SGHTA and CDR2 FQGTGA. V lost 6 bases to trimming and J lost 3 bases, with 14 bases between them. The CDR3 is 14 residues long. CDR3 amino acids: CASRKRDTDYGYTF. Written as DNA, the CDR3 is TGTGCCAGCAGAAAACGGGACACAGACTATGGCTACACCTTC.

The rearrangement joins TRBV4-1 to TRBJ2-3, with 9 nucleotides matching TRBD2. This CDR3 comprises 14 residues. The J segment lost 3 bases and the V segment lost 6 bases, leaving 4 bases of the junction unmatched. Per the germline V gene, CDR1 is MGHRA and CDR2 is YSYEKL. The CDR3, as DNA: TGCGCCAGCAGGAAGCGGGAGGCAACAGATACGCAGTATTTT. Translating gives CASRKREATDTQYF.

This clone came up a few times. The chain recombines TRBV7-2 with TRBJ2-5; D is perhaps TRBD1 (7 bases). The V gene lost 4 bases and the J gene lost 0 bases, with 15 bases spanning the gap. The germline V gene has CDR1 SGHTA and CDR2 FQGNSA. The CDR3 is made up of 16 amino acids. CDR3 sequence reads: CASSSQGGGHQETQYF. In nucleotides, the CDR3 is TGTGCCAGCAGCTCGCAGGGGGGAGGACACCAAGAGACCCAGTACTTC.

Only a few counts were recorded for this clone. This rearrangement joins TRBV5-1 to TRBJ1-2; 7 bases align to TRBD1. V trimming: 1 base; J trimming: 6 bases; junction bases outside the gene matches: 9. Germline V gives CDR1 SGHRS, CDR2 YFSETQ. This CDR3 is 15 amino acids long. This CDR3 reads CASSLSARGTDGYTF. In DNA, the CDR3 is TGCGCCAGCAGCTTGTCGGCCAGGGGGACCGATGGCTACACCTTC.

The chain links TRBV5-1 to TRBJ2-3, with 8 nucleotides matching TRBD2. The CDR3 length is 16 residues. Looked up from germline, CDR1 is SGHRS and CDR2 is YFSETQ. Trimming removed 2 bases from V and 3 bases from J; junction bases left unmatched: 8. In DNA, the CDR3 is TGCGCCAGCAGCTTACCCGGACTAGCTGGGACAGATACGCAGTATTTT. Amino acid sequence: CASSLPGLAGTDTQYF.

The CDR3 spells CASSESSSGPSQETQYF. The CDR3 DNA sequence: TGTGCCAGCAGTGAGAGTAGTAGCGGGCCAAGTCAAGAGACCCAGTACTTC. The rearrangement links TRBV25-1 to TRBJ2-5; 7 bases are shared with TRBD2. With 3 bases clipped from V and 2 bases from J, the junction kept 12 bases outside the gene matches. The CDR3 has 17 residues. The V gene's germline CDR1 is MGHDK and CDR2 SYGVNS.

The chain joins TRBV28 to TRBJ2-3; D perhaps matches TRBD2 (6 bases). In germline, CDR1 is MDHEN, CDR2 SYDVKM. This CDR3 has 14 residues. Deletions cut 5 bases from V and 4 bases from J, with 13 bases between. CDR3 nucleotide sequence: TGTGCCAGCAGTGTGGAGGGCCTTTCAGATACGCAGTATTTT. Translating gives CASSVEGLSDTQYF. Looking up the rest from reference TRBV28 and TRBJ2-3 gives the full variable domain: DVKVTQSSRYLVKRTGEKVFLECVQDMDHENMFWYRQDPGLGLRLIYFSYDVKMKEKGDIPEGYSVSREKKERFSLILESASTNQTSMYLCASSVEGLSDTQYFGPGTRLTVL.

A few counts support this clone. The J gene is TRBJ2-7, the V gene TRBV30; D might be TRBD1 (5 bases). Trimming shortened V by 2 bases and J by 7 bases, and 12 bases separated the two germline ends. The CDR3 runs to 12 residues. In germline, CDR1 is GTSNPN, CDR2 SVGIG (reference sequence). CDR3 region: CAWSPGQGEQYF. In nucleotides, the CDR3 is TGTGCCTGGAGTCCAGGGCAAGGGGAGCAGTACTTC.

Written as DNA, the CDR3 is TGCGCCAGCAGCTTGTTACGGAGCACAGATACGCAGTATTTT. The encoded protein is CASSLLRSTDTQYF. This chain links TRBV5-1 with TRBJ2-3; D is unresolved. Germline V gives CDR1 SGHRS, CDR2 YFSETQ. Trimming took 1 base from V and 0 from J, leaving 6 bases between them. The CDR3 has 14 amino acids.

The rearrangement joins TRBV7-2 to TRBJ2-7, with a tentative D call TRBD1 (6 bases). V lost 5 bases, J lost 6 bases, and 17 bases lay in between. Germline V gives CDR1 SGHTA, CDR2 FQGNSA. The CDR3 sequence is 14 residues long. As DNA, the CDR3 is TGTGCCAGCAGCCTGGCAGGGGCTTTGCGCGAGCAGTACTTC. This sequence encodes CASSLAGALREQYF.